The 17 T cell receptor beta chains presented below share a single source sample, sequenced in a study of cytomegalovirus exposure and HLA in healthy donors. A multiplex PCR was run with 60 Vbeta primers and 13 Jbeta primers. Sequencing used immunoSEQ multiplex PCR; TCRdb keeps in-frame clones, though not all of them. The data contain about 65,000 clones, over 50% of them singletons. The sequenced sample consisted of PBMCs. The receptors stem from a man between 25 and 39 years old in good health and CMV-seronegative.

The chain couples TRBV20-1 to TRBJ2-4; D is undetermined. This CDR3 has 11 amino acids. Germline values: CDR1 DFQATT, CDR2 SNEGSKA (reference sequence). V was cut by 3 bases and J by 5 bases, with 5 bases left in between. CDR3 loop: CSASPENIQYF. The CDR3 DNA reads TGCAGTGCTAGTCCAGAAAACATTCAGTACTTC.

The genes are TRBV11-2 and TRBJ1-1; D unclear. CDR1 SGHAT and CDR2 FQNNGV come from the germline V gene. V was cut by 0 bases and J by 7 bases, with 6 bases left in between. The CDR3 consists of 12 residues. CDR3: CASSLEPVEAFF. CDR3 nucleotide sequence: TGTGCCAGCAGCTTAGAGCCAGTTGAAGCTTTCTTT.

The CDR3 is CASSQTGTGNEKLFF. CDR3 nucleotides: TGCGCCAGCAGCCAGACCGGGACAGGGAACGAAAAACTGTTTTTT. V gene TRBV4-1 combines with J gene TRBJ1-4; 9 nucleotides align to TRBD1. Trimming cost V 3 bases and J 8 bases; bases outside gene matches: 7. Germline values: CDR1 MGHRA, CDR2 YSYEKL. There are 15 residues in the CDR3.

The chain combines TRBV19 with TRBJ2-1, with TRBD2 as a possible D gene (7 bases). Trimming cost V 3 bases and J 7 bases, with 19 bases left between them. The CDR3 consists of 16 residues. Germline assignment: CDR1 LNHDA and CDR2 SQIVND (reference sequence). The CDR3 region has the DNA TGTGCCAGTAGTATTTTCCCGCTAGGGGGGGGGAATGAGCAGTTCTTC. Translation: CASSIFPLGGGNEQFF.

The chain carries TRBV5-1 and TRBJ2-1; 11 nucleotides agree with TRBD2. The CDR3 extends over 15 amino acids. The V and J ends lost 2 bases and 10 bases, in that order; junction bases with no gene match: 8. Germline lookup yields CDR1 SGHRS and CDR2 YFSETQ. This chain's CDR3 is CASSFIAGGPPEQFF. CDR3 sequence (DNA): TGCGCCAGCAGCTTTATAGCGGGGGGGCCACCGGAGCAGTTCTTC. Full variable domain (outside the CDR3, taken from reference TRBV5-1 and TRBJ2-1): KAGVTQTPRYLIKTRGQQVTLSCSPISGHRSVSWYQQTPGQGLQFLFEYFSETQRNKGNFPGRFSGRQFSNSRSEMNVSTLELGDSALYLCASSFIAGGPPEQFFGPGTRLTVL.

V usage is TRBV6-4 and J usage is TRBJ1-2; D gene uncertain. Trimming pared 0 bases from V and 4 bases from J, leaving 12 bases between. This CDR3 comprises 15 residues. Germline values: CDR1 MRHNA, CDR2 SNTAGT. CDR3 in DNA: TGTGCCAGCAGTGACTCCCCGGGGTCTTTCTATGGCTACACCTTC. Translation gives CASSDSPGSFYGYTF.

The genes are TRBV6-5 and TRBJ2-3, with 10 bases matching TRBD1. Germline CDR1 and CDR2: MNHEY and SVGAGI. The J segment lost 3 bases and the V segment lost 2 bases, leaving 2 bases of the junction unmatched. This CDR3 spans 15 amino acids. Here the CDR3 reads CASSYRDRGTDTQYF. The CDR3 DNA reads TGTGCCAGCAGTTACAGGGACAGGGGTACAGATACGCAGTATTTT.

This clone was seen a few times. Mismatch with germline at one junction end may stem from a read error. The chain employs TRBV10-1 and TRBJ2-7; possible D gene TRBD1, 6 bases. The CDR3 runs 11 residues. Germline values: CDR1 WNHNN, CDR2 SYGVQD (reference sequence). CDR3 sequence: CASSWTAVSSF. The CDR3 region has the DNA TGCGCCAGCAGCTGGACAGCCGTTTCTTCCTTC.

This chain uses TRBV7-9 with TRBJ1-2; 10 bases fit TRBD1. Trimming cost V 5 bases and J 2 bases; bases outside gene matches: 5. The CDR3 consists of 15 residues. CDR1 SEHNR and CDR2 FQNEAQ come from the germline V gene (reference sequence). The CDR3 DNA reads as TGTGCCAGCAGCCTCGACAGGGGGCGGAACTATGGCTACACCTTC. Its translation is CASSLDRGRNYGYTF.

The chain carries TRBV7-2 and TRBJ1-2; 7 positions agree with TRBD1. There are 15 residues in the CDR3. V lost 6 bases, J lost 4 bases, and 11 bases stayed unmatched. Germline V gene data show CDR1 as SGHTA and CDR2 as FQGNSA. CDR3 sequence: CASSLQGNRIYGYTF. The CDR3 DNA reads TGTGCCAGCAGTTTACAGGGGAATCGGATCTATGGCTACACCTTC.

The sample holds one count of this clone. The chain uses TRBV29-1 and TRBJ1-4; the match to TRBD1 covers 7 bases. Germline-derived CDR1 and CDR2 are SQVTM and ANQGSEA. The CDR3 sequence is 14 residues long. V lost 6 bases to trimming and J lost 3 bases; unmatched junction nucleotides: 7. CDR3 DNA sequence: TGCAGCGTCGCTACAGGGGCCCCTAATGAAAAACTGTTTTTT. This codes for CSVATGAPNEKLFF.

The chain uses TRBV7-9 and TRBJ1-2, with TRBD1 matching 8 bases. The germline gives CDR1 SEHNR, CDR2 FQNEAQ (reference sequence). With V trimmed by 8 bases and J by 4 bases, 9 bases remained unmatched. The CDR3 length is 14 residues. The CDR3 spells CASDQTGEGYGYTF. The DNA for the CDR3 is TGTGCCAGCGATCAGACAGGGGAAGGCTATGGCTACACCTTC.

The chain combines TRBV7-8 with TRBJ1-2, with a tentative D call TRBD1 (6 bases). The CDR3 is made up of 16 amino acids. Germline V gene sequence: CDR1 SGHVS, CDR2 FQNEAQ. The V and J ends lost 1 base and 4 bases respectively, with 16 bases between them. The CDR3, as DNA: TGTGCCAGCAGCTTAGGTACCGGGGGGGGCGTCTATGGCTACACCTTC. It is translated as CASSLGTGGGVYGYTF.

A few counts support this clone. V and J are TRBV6-5 and TRBJ2-1; perhaps TRBD2 as D (5 bases). The CDR3 is 13 amino acids. CDR1 is MNHEY, CDR2 SVGAGI, per germline. V lost 0 bases to trimming and J lost 14 bases, with 14 bases between them. The CDR3 sequence: CASSYSKGAREFF. The CDR3 region has the DNA TGTGCCAGCAGTTACTCGAAGGGAGCTCGGGAGTTCTTC.

V usage is TRBV29-1 and J usage is TRBJ2-1; tentative D call: TRBD1 (6 bases). The CDR3 sequence is 12 residues long. The germline gives CDR1 SQVTM, CDR2 ANQGSEA. Between the trimmed V and J ends, which lost 7 bases and 7 bases, there was a span of 14 bases. Written as DNA, the CDR3 is TGCAGCGCAAGATTACAGGGTAATGAGCAGTTCTTC. It encodes CSARLQGNEQFF.

This clone was detected only once. The chain employs TRBV6-5 and TRBJ1-4; D may be TRBD1 (6 bases). The V gene lost 6 bases and the J gene lost 2 bases, with 13 bases spanning the gap. Germline loops: CDR1 MNHEY, CDR2 SVGAGI. CDR3 length: 15 amino acids. DNA for the CDR3: TGTGCCAGCAGCCTCGGGGGGCGGACTAATGAAAAACTGTTTTTT. Amino acid sequence: CASSLGGRTNEKLFF.

This clone has just one count. The chain employs TRBV11-1 and TRBJ1-2; no reliable D call. This CDR3 is built from 14 residues. Between the trimmed V and J ends, which lost 5 bases and 0 bases, there was a span of 10 bases. In germline, CDR1 is SGHAT, CDR2 FQDESV (reference sequence). The CDR3 reads CASSPRGTNYGYTF. CDR3 DNA: TGTGCCAGCAGCCCGCGGGGAACTAACTATGGCTACACCTTC.